This T cell receptor (beta chain) was sequenced during a study of T cells in Graves' hyperthyroidism and ophthalmopathy. Overall study findings and caveats: Separation of ophthalmopathy from stable hyperthyroidism was achieved by a 13 V-J model.

Patients counted as stable if ophthalmopathy did not develop within 18 months. Amplified TCR beta CDR3 regions came from RNA transcripts. An initial round of RT-PCR targeting the TCR CDR3 relied on the HTBI primer set. One entry per CDR3 protein results from TCRdb running MiXCR on the multiplex PCR reads. The repertoire holds about 420,000 distinct CDR3 sequences, with less than 20% as singletons. To note about this clonotype: The antigen remains undetermined.

The CDR3 length is 13 residues. V dropped 4 bases and J dropped 10 bases, with 16 bases sitting between them. Germline V CDR1 and CDR2: SGHRS, YFSETQ. The sequence was collected from a woman aged 18-29 years with Graves' hyperthyroidism. This rearrangement joins TRBV5-1 to TRBJ2-3, with D possibly being TRBD2 (5 bases). The source material was blood. The CDR3 region is CASSPRGGVAQYF. CDR3 sequence (DNA): TGCGCCAGCAGCCCCCGGGGTGGGGTGGCGCAGTATTTT. Filled out from reference TRBV5-1 and TRBJ2-3, the complete variable domain reads KAGVTQTPRYLIKTRGQQVTLSCSPISGHRSVSWYQQTPGQGLQFLFEYFSETQRNKGNFPGRFSGRQFSNSRSEMNVSTLELGDSALYLCASSPRGGVAQYFGPGTRLTVL.